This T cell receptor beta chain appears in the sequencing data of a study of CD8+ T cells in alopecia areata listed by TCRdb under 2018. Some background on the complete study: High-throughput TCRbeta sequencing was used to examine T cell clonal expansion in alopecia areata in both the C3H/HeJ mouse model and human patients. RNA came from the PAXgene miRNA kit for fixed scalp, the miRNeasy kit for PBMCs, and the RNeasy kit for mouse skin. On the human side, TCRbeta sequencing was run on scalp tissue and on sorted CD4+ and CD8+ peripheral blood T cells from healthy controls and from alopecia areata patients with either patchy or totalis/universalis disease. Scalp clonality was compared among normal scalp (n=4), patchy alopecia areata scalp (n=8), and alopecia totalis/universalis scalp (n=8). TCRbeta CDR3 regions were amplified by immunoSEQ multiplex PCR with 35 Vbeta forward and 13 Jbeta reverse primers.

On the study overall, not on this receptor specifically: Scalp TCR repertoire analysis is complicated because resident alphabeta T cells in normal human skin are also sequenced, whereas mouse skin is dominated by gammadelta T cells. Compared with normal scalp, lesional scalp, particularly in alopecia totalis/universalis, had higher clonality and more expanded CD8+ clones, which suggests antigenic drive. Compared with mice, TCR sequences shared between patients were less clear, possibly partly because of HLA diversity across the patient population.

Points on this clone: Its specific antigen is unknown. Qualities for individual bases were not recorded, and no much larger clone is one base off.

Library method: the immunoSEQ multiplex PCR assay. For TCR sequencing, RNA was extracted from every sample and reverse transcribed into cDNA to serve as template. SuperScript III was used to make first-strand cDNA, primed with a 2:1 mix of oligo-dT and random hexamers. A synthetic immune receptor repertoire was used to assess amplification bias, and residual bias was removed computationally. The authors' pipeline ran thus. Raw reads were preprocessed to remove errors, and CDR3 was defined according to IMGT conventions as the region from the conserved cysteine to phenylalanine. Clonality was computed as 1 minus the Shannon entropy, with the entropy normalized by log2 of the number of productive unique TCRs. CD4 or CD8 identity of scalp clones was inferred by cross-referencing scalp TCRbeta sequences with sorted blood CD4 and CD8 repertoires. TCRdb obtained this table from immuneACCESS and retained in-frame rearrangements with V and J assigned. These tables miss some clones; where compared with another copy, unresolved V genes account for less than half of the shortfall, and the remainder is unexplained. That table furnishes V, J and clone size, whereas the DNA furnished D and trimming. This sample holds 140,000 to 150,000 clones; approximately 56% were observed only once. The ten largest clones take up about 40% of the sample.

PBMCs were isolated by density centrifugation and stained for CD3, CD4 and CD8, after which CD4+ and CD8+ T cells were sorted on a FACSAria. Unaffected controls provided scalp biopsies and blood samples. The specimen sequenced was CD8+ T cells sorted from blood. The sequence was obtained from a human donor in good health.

Read as DNA, the sequence is TGCAGCGTGGCGGCGGGGGGCGAGCAGTACTTC. The resulting protein is CSVAAGGEQYF. This chain is built from TRBV29-1 and TRBJ2-7; 8 nucleotides in the junction match TRBD2. From cysteine to phenylalanine, the CDR3 is 11 amino acids long. Only CDR3 DNA is held: 33 bases, read in frame from base 1. The germline V gene specifies SQVTM as CDR1 and ANQGSEA as CDR2. V lost 6 bases and J lost 6 bases, and the count of bases not matched to a germline gene is 4.